Described below is a single T cell receptor beta chain sequence and its context. The antigen remains undetermined. The entry originates in a study of cytomegalovirus exposure and HLA in healthy donors. In the study overall: From 150 million to 200 million T cells, an earlier analysis saw roughly 110 million unique TCR beta sequences. Findings and caveats of the study: CMV antigen specificity of three CMV-associated chains was confirmed in vitro. Upon later analysis, HLA-associated TCR beta chains proved more clonally expanded than other, equally common chains.

Amplification used 60 Vbeta primers and 13 Jbeta primers. TCRdb's copy holds only in-frame clones and misses some; the assay was immunoSEQ multiplex PCR. The sample data list more than 70,000 clones. Deletions cut 1 base from V and 7 bases from J, with 8 bases between. CDR3 length: 11 amino acids. Germline V gives CDR1 GTSNPN, CDR2 SVGIG (reference sequence). The V gene is TRBV30, the J gene TRBJ2-7; D unresolved. Input material: PBMCs. The TCR comes from a woman aged 55-75 years in good health and CMV-seronegative. The CDR3 DNA follows: TGTGCCTGGAGTGCCCGGTGGGAGCAGTACTTC. It yields the protein CAWSARWEQYF.